The sequence of this T cell receptor (beta chain) was determined in a study of T cell responses to AZD1222 COVID-19 vaccine. Method: immunoSEQ multiplex PCR; TCRdb's copy keeps in-frame clones and lacks some. The sample carries 150,000 to 180,000 clones, 88% recorded once. Here the sequenced sample was peripheral blood, taken on day 0 of AZD1222 vaccination. The receptor was derived from an adult in good health.

The CDR3 DNA reads TGTGCCAGCAGTTACTCCTGGGGAGGAAATAATGAGCAGTTCTTC. This sequence encodes CASSYSWGGNNEQFF. This chain links TRBV6-5 with TRBJ2-1; the D gene is possibly TRBD2 (6 bases). Trimming left V 0 bases short and J 7 bases short, with 13 bases between. The CDR3 covers 15 residues. CDR1 is MNHEY and CDR2 is SVGAGI in the germline V gene.